The clone carrying this TCR beta chain came up a few times. These data come from a study of blood T cells in healthy people across ages. Germline-derived CDR1 and CDR2 are MNHEY and SVGEGT. This CDR3 is built from 17 residues. Between the trimmed V and J ends, which lost 5 bases and 3 bases, there was a span of 20 bases. Primed by a sample-barcoded 5' primer and a J-beta primer mix, a second PCR proceeded for roughly 7 to 11 cycles. TCRdb independently ran MiXCR on the 5' RACE reads; one entry per CDR3 protein. The data contain about 1.5 million distinct CDR3 sequences, around two fifths of them singletons.

V is TRBV6-2 or TRBV6-3 and J is TRBJ1-5; D is possibly TRBD1 (6 bases). Source material: blood. The TCR sequence derives from a woman aged 18-30 years in good health. The chain's CDR3 is CASSGTLPGHLNQPQHF. In nucleotides, the CDR3 is TGTGCCAGCAGTGGAACGCTCCCGGGACATCTCAATCAGCCCCAGCATTTT.